A single sample gave rise to the 10 T cell receptor beta chains below, sequenced in a study of CD8+ T cells in alopecia areata. Treatment defined: oral pan-JAK inhibitor, 5-10 mg twice daily. RNA was isolated and reverse transcribed to cDNA, the sequencing template. Sequencing was performed with immunoSEQ multiplex PCR; in TCRdb, only in-frame clones are kept and a portion is missing. This sample has roughly 140,000 clones; roughly four fifths occur once, and the top ten carry roughly 25%. This specimen was CD8+ T cells sorted from blood, taken at week 4, from a patient treated with tofacitinib. Receptors were obtained from a human donor with alopecia areata.

This sequence joins TRBV7-9 and TRBJ2-1; maybe TRBD1 (6 bases). Germline CDR1 and CDR2: SEHNR and FQNEAQ (reference sequence). Trimming took 5 bases from V and 8 from J, leaving 16 bases between them. This CDR3 region has 14 residues. Here the CDR3 DNA reads TGTGCCAGCAGCGTAGTAGGACAGACGCATGAGCAGTTCTTC. Protein product: CASSVVGQTHEQFF. The full variable domain, its missing parts supplied by reference TRBV7-9 and TRBJ2-1, is DTGVSQNPRHKITKRGQNVTFRCDPISEHNRLYWYRQTLGQGPEFLTYFQNEAQLEKSRLLSDRFSAERPKGSFSTLEIQRTEQGDSAMYLCASSVVGQTHEQFFGPGTRLTVL.

The chain uses TRBV9 and TRBJ1-1, with 7 positions matching TRBD1. Looked up from germline, CDR1 is SGDLS and CDR2 is YYNGEE. The CDR3 loop spans 15 amino acids. V was clipped by 4 bases and J by 2 bases; unmatched bases: 8. CDR3 region: CASSPRTGVNTEAFF. As DNA, the CDR3 is TGTGCCAGCAGCCCCAGGACAGGCGTAAACACTGAAGCTTTCTTT. Complete variable domain (other parts from reference TRBV9 and TRBJ1-1): DSGVTQTPKHLITATGQRVTLRCSPRSGDLSVYWYQQSLDQGLQFLIQYYNGEERAKGNILERFSAQQFPDLHSELNLSSLELGDSALYFCASSPRTGVNTEAFFGQGTRLTVV.

As to this clone: Distinct nucleotide sequences in the sample also encode this CDR3. V usage is TRBV5-4 and J usage is TRBJ2-5; no reliable D call. The CDR3 has 14 amino acids. V was trimmed by 0 bases and J by 1 base, leaving 7 bases between them. The germline gives CDR1 SGHNT, CDR2 YYREEE (reference sequence). CDR3 loop: CASSLEGFQETQYF. In DNA form, the CDR3 reads TGTGCCAGCAGCTTGGAGGGTTTCCAAGAGACCCAGTACTTC.

For the CDR3, the DNA is TGCGCCAGCAGCCAATACAGGGGGCGAACTGAAGCTTTCTTT. Translated, it gives CASSQYRGRTEAFF. The V gene is TRBV5-1, the J gene TRBJ1-1, with 9 bases that match TRBD1. The germline CDR1 and CDR2 sequences are SGHRS and YFSETQ. J lost 5 bases, V lost 4 bases, and 6 bases had no gene match. The CDR3 runs to 14 residues. The full variable domain, its missing parts supplied by reference TRBV5-1 and TRBJ1-1, is KAGVTQTPRYLIKTRGQQVTLSCSPISGHRSVSWYQQTPGQGLQFLFEYFSETQRNKGNFPGRFSGRQFSNSRSEMNVSTLELGDSALYLCASSQYRGRTEAFFGQGTRLTVV.

This clone has just one count. CDR3 region: CASSLPGELFF. As DNA, the CDR3 is TGTGCCAGCAGCTTGCCCGGGGAGCTGTTTTTT. The chain carries TRBV7-2 and TRBJ2-2; D gene uncertain. This CDR3 has 11 residues. Germline V gene sequence: CDR1 SGHTA, CDR2 FQGNSA. Trimming took 3 bases from V and 6 from J, leaving 2 bases between them.

This chain uses TRBV10-3 with TRBJ2-5; D gene unclear. CDR1 and CDR2 from the germline V gene are ENHRY and SYGVKD. The CDR3 consists of 14 residues. The germline V and J ends were trimmed by 4 bases and 2 bases, with 11 bases remaining between them. The CDR3 DNA follows: TGTGCCATCAGTGTTAACAGAAATCAAGAGACCCAGTACTTC. As protein: CAISVNRNQETQYF.

A single count supports this clone. V usage is TRBV11-2 and J usage is TRBJ2-1; D is uncertain. Per the germline V gene, CDR1 is SGHAT and CDR2 is FQNNGV. This CDR3 comprises 13 residues. V lost 1 base and J 8 bases, leaving 9 bases between the germline ends. The CDR3 DNA follows: TGTGCCAGCAGCTTAGGGTTCGCATATGAGCAGTTCTTC. It translates to CASSLGFAYEQFF.

This chain joins TRBV29-1 and TRBJ1-2, with 10 bases identical to TRBD1. The CDR3 covers 13 residues. Germline CDR1 SQVTM, CDR2 ANQGSEA. Losses at the gene ends were 3 bases for V and 4 bases for J; bases not matched to a gene: 2. In DNA, the CDR3 is TGCAGCGTTGAGACAGGGGGCGCCTATGGCTACACCTTC. Its translation is CSVETGGAYGYTF.

The rearrangement links TRBV7-2 to TRBJ2-3; weak D call: TRBD2 (6 bases). This CDR3 contains 16 residues. Trimming took 1 base from V and 0 from J, leaving 11 bases between them. Germline CDR1 and CDR2: SGHTA and FQGNSA. The CDR3 DNA reads TGTGCCAGCAGCTTAGGCCGGGACTTGAGCACAGATACGCAGTATTTT. It encodes CASSLGRDLSTDTQYF.

The chain uses TRBV5-6 and TRBJ2-5; D is perhaps TRBD1 (5 bases). CDR3 length equals 16 residues. Germline V gene data show CDR1 as SGHDT and CDR2 as YYEEEE. V lost 4 bases, J lost 0 bases, and 16 bases lay in between. The CDR3 DNA reads as TGTGCCAGCAGCGCCAGGGCCGGCAGAGACCAAGAGACCCAGTACTTC. This translates into CASSARAGRDQETQYF.